Each of the 29 T cell receptor beta chains below was sequenced from the same sample in a study of sequential checkpoint blockade in melanoma. The protocol was immunoSEQ multiplex PCR, while the TCRdb copy is restricted to in-frame clones and leaves out a portion. The table shows under 20,000 clones, with approximately 60% occurring only once. Treatment in this sample: randomized to nivolumab then ipilimumab (arm A) or the reverse (arm B). The starting material was CD8+ T cells sorted from blood (inferred from file names), obtained from a patient given nivolumab and ipilimumab in sequence. All receptors come from a human donor with melanoma.

This clone was observed once. The gene calls are TRBV6-1 and TRBJ2-1; possibly TRBD2 for D (7 bases). V lost 6 bases and J 2 bases, leaving 11 bases between the germline ends. CDR1 and CDR2 (germline): MNHNS, SASEGT. This CDR3 comprises 14 residues. Here the CDR3 DNA reads TGTGCCAGCAGCTGGGGGGGCGCCTACAATGAGCAGTTCTTC. This gives the protein CASSWGGAYNEQFF.

The chain employs TRBV6-8 and TRBJ2-1; the match to TRBD2 covers 8 bases. Germline V lookup: CDR1 MNHGY, CDR2 SAAAGT. J was trimmed by 5 bases and V by 2 bases; bases with no gene match: 14. The CDR3 is 18 residues long. The CDR3 is CASSYSNLAGGTNNEQFF. The CDR3 nucleotides are TGTGCCAGCAGTTACAGTAACCTAGCGGGTGGGACCAACAATGAGCAGTTCTTC.

The chain joins TRBV28 to TRBJ1-1, with 7 bases identical to TRBD1. Germline assignment: CDR1 MDHEN and CDR2 SYDVKM. Trimming at V came to 8 bases and at J to 0 bases, leaving 9 bases not matched to a gene. The CDR3 has 15 residues. The CDR3 sequence: CASDTGVRLNTEAFF. In nucleotides, the CDR3 is TGTGCCAGCGATACAGGGGTAAGATTGAACACTGAAGCTTTCTTT.

The gene calls are TRBV19 and TRBJ1-5; 7 nucleotides line up with TRBD1. This CDR3 region has 15 residues. Trimming took 2 bases from V and 0 from J; bases not matched to a gene: 1. Germline V lookup: CDR1 LNHDA, CDR2 SQIVND (reference sequence). In nucleotides, the CDR3 is TGTGCCAGTAGTATAACAGGGGCTAGCAATCAGCCCCAGCATTTT. Translating it yields CASSITGASNQPQHF.

The chain carries TRBV11-3 and TRBJ2-1; the match to TRBD2 covers 7 bases. This CDR3 has 12 amino acids. V shed 1 base, J shed 10 bases, and the junction held 1 base outside the gene matches. Germline-derived CDR1 and CDR2 are SGHNT and YENEEA. The CDR3: CASSLGGSEQFF. For the CDR3, the DNA is TGTGCCAGCAGCTTAGGCGGGAGCGAGCAGTTCTTC.

By share of the sample, this clone is medium-sized (0.01 to 0.1%). The rearrangement uses TRBV7-8 and TRBJ1-1; unclear D gene. This CDR3 is 17 amino acids long. V was shortened by 1 base and J by 3 bases, with 18 bases between the two germline ends. Germline-derived CDR1 and CDR2 are SGHVS and FQNEAQ. This chain's CDR3 is CASSLEATRIGYTEAFF. CDR3 in DNA: TGTGCCAGCAGCTTAGAGGCTACTAGGATAGGGTACACTGAAGCTTTCTTT.

The gene calls are TRBV10-1 and TRBJ2-2, with D tentatively TRBD1 (6 bases). Per the germline V gene, CDR1 is WNHNN and CDR2 is SYGVQD (reference sequence). V dropped 7 bases and J dropped 6 bases, with 21 bases sitting between them. The CDR3 consists of 16 residues. The CDR3 nucleotides are TGCGCCAGCACCCTGGTCGGCAGGGGACGAGCCGGGGAGCTGTTTTTT. This codes for CASTLVGRGRAGELFF.

J is TRBJ2-7 and V is TRBV7-2; D uncertain. Trimming left V 5 bases short and J 0 bases short, with 8 bases between. The CDR3 runs 13 residues. The germline V gene has CDR1 SGHTA and CDR2 FQGNSA. Here the CDR3 reads CASSRYSSYEQYF. The CDR3, as DNA: TGTGCCAGCAGCCGGTATAGCTCCTACGAGCAGTACTTC.

This rearrangement joins TRBV30 to TRBJ1-5, with 7 bases matching TRBD1. Unmatched junction bases numbered 5, after V lost 3 bases and J lost 3 bases. The germline gives CDR1 GTSNPN, CDR2 SVGIG (reference sequence). The CDR3 sequence is 14 residues long. CDR3 in DNA: TGTGCCTGGAGCATCGGACAGGACAATCAGCCCCAGCATTTT. Its protein product is CAWSIGQDNQPQHF.

The CDR3 nucleotides are TGTGCCAGCAGCTCCTCATTACAGGGAGCTGAAGCTTTCTTT. Translating gives CASSSSLQGAEAFF. The V call is TRBV5-4, the J call TRBJ1-1, with a possible D match to TRBD1 (6 bases). The CDR3 has 14 amino acids. Trimming left V 3 bases short and J 6 bases short, with 15 bases between. Germline assignment: CDR1 SGHNT and CDR2 YYREEE (reference sequence).

The rearrangement joins TRBV5-3 to TRBJ2-7; perhaps TRBD1 as D (7 bases). TRBV5-3 is assigned to the ORF class and has an uncertain function. The CDR3 contains 13 residues. The V end lost 8 bases, the J end lost 0 bases, and 12 bases lay between the germline ends. As DNA, the CDR3 is TGTGCCAGCGCGGGGACAGACTCCTACGAGCAGTACTTC. This gives the protein CASAGTDSYEQYF.

The chain joins TRBV7-9 to TRBJ1-5, with 7 nucleotides matching TRBD1. This CDR3 is 14 amino acids long. In germline, CDR1 is SEHNR, CDR2 FQNEAQ (reference sequence). Trimming removed 3 bases from V and 7 bases from J; junction bases left unmatched: 6. The CDR3 region is CASSFSAGGQPQHF. CDR3 bases: TGTGCCAGCAGCTTTTCCGCAGGGGGACAGCCCCAGCATTTT.

The rearrangement joins TRBV5-4 to TRBJ2-2; D uncertain. The CDR3 has 12 amino acids. V lost 2 bases to trimming and J lost 7 bases, with 6 bases between them. Germline CDR1 and CDR2: SGHNT and YYREEE (reference sequence). The CDR3 protein is CASSFRGGELFF. CDR3 nucleotide sequence: TGTGCCAGCAGCTTTCGAGGCGGGGAGCTGTTTTTT.

This chain connects TRBV19 to TRBJ2-3; TRBD2 agrees at 9 bases. V lost 1 base to trimming and J lost 3 bases; unmatched junction nucleotides: 2. Germline V gives CDR1 LNHDA, CDR2 SQIVND (reference sequence). This CDR3 has 15 amino acids. The CDR3 is CASSIGGGVTDTQYF. The CDR3 DNA reads TGTGCCAGTAGTATAGGCGGGGGGGTTACAGATACGCAGTATTTT.

This clone was seen only a few times. A far larger clone is only one base removed, so a read error is likely. The chain uses TRBV5-1 and TRBJ2-7; D gene uncertain. Germline CDR1 reads SGHRS; CDR2 reads YFSETQ. The CDR3 length is 16 residues. Trimming shortened V by 0 bases and J by 6 bases, and 19 bases separated the two germline ends. The CDR3: CASSLASARRPAEQYF. The CDR3 DNA is TGCGCCAGCAGCTTGGCCAGTGCCCGGCGGCCTGCCGAGCAGTACTTC.

This clone was recorded only once. The chain links TRBV13 to TRBJ2-7; 8 positions agree with TRBD1. CDR3 length: 14 amino acids. Germline values: CDR1 PRHDT, CDR2 FYEKMQ (reference sequence). V was pared by 2 bases and J by 3 bases, with 3 bases of the junction left unmatched. The CDR3 loop reads CASSLQQGGYEQYF. The CDR3 DNA is TGTGCCAGCAGCTTACAACAGGGGGGCTACGAGCAGTACTTC.

This chain connects TRBV28 to TRBJ1-1, with D perhaps matching TRBD1 (6 bases). CDR1 MDHEN and CDR2 SYDVKM come from the germline V gene. The CDR3 runs to 13 residues. With 6 bases removed from V and 3 bases from J, the gap between germline ends came to 11 bases. The CDR3, as DNA: TGTGCCAGCAGGTCCCCAGGGGACACTGAAGCTTTCTTT. Translation: CASRSPGDTEAFF. Looking up the rest from reference TRBV28 and TRBJ1-1 gives the full variable domain: DVKVTQSSRYLVKRTGEKVFLECVQDMDHENMFWYRQDPGLGLRLIYFSYDVKMKEKGDIPEGYSVSREKKERFSLILESASTNQTSMYLCASRSPGDTEAFFGQGTRLTVV.

This sequence joins TRBV11-2 and TRBJ1-1; 9 bases are a match to TRBD1. The trim removed 4 bases at V and 3 bases at J, leaving 9 bases unmatched. Germline-derived CDR1 and CDR2 are SGHAT and FQNNGV. The CDR3 is made up of 16 amino acids. The CDR3 nucleotides are TGTGCCAGCAGCTCCGGGACAGGGTGGGGTTACACTGAAGCTTTCTTT. It codes for CASSSGTGWGYTEAFF.

The rearrangement links TRBV9 to TRBJ1-1; TRBD1 is a possible D gene (5 bases). Looked up from germline, CDR1 is SGDLS and CDR2 is YYNGEE. The CDR3 consists of 12 residues. Deletions cut 4 bases from V and 6 bases from J, with 10 bases between. CDR3 sequence (DNA): TGTGCCAGCAGCCCGGGGGGGGCTGAAGCTTTCTTT. As protein: CASSPGGAEAFF.

This clone rates as medium-sized (0.01 to 0.1%). CDR3 nucleotide sequence: TGTGCCAGCAGTCCGGAGGAGGGGAATGAGCAGTTCTTC. It codes for CASSPEEGNEQFF. This rearrangement joins TRBV6-6 to TRBJ2-1; TRBD2 is a possible D gene (6 bases). Germline V gene data show CDR1 as MNHNY and CDR2 as SVGAGI (reference sequence). V lost 5 bases and J 7 bases, leaving 12 bases between the germline ends. CDR3 length: 13 amino acids.

This clone was counted between two and nine times. The chain is built from TRBV7-6 and TRBJ2-2; TRBD2 might be the D (6 bases). Germline CDR1 and CDR2: SGHVS and FNYEAQ. V lost 5 bases and J lost 6, with 16 bases in between. This CDR3 has 15 residues. The CDR3: CASSAWDSLPGELFF. The CDR3, as DNA: TGTGCCAGCAGCGCATGGGACTCATTACCCGGGGAGCTGTTTTTT.

This clone was recorded a few times. The chain joins TRBV2 to TRBJ2-7, with 7 bases identical to TRBD2. This CDR3 is built from 13 residues. V lost 2 bases and J lost 3; bases outside the gene matches: 1. CDR1 is SNHLY and CDR2 is FYNNEI in the germline V gene. The DNA of the CDR3 is TGTGCCAGCAGTGAATCGGGGGGCTACGAGCAGTACTTC. Its translation is CASSESGGYEQYF.

The rearrangement links TRBV29-1 to TRBJ1-1; 7 bases map to TRBD1. From germline, CDR1 is SQVTM and CDR2 ANQGSEA. The CDR3 length is 11 residues. J lost 5 bases, V lost 6 bases, and 3 bases had no gene match. The CDR3 loop is CSVTGKTEAFF. The DNA for the CDR3 is TGCAGCGTGACAGGGAAGACTGAAGCTTTCTTT.

By share, this clone ranks as medium-sized (0.01 to 0.1%). One end of the junction does not line up with germline, which may come from a read error. The chain couples TRBV14 to TRBJ2-2; 15 bases are a match to TRBD2. This CDR3 contains 18 residues. CDR1 and CDR2 (germline): SGHDN, FVKESK. DNA of the CDR3: TGTGCCAGCAGCCCCTCGGGACTAGCGGGGGGCAAACACCGGGGAGCTGTTTTT. It is translated as CASSPSGLAGGKHRGAVF.

The CDR3 is CASSLWSSGSSYEQYF. CDR3 bases: TGTGCCAGCAGCTTATGGAGTAGCGGGAGCTCCTACGAGCAGTACTTC. This chain connects TRBV7-2 to TRBJ2-7; 9 nucleotides align to TRBD2. V was pared by 2 bases and J by 0 bases, with 5 bases of the junction left unmatched. CDR1 and CDR2 (germline): SGHTA, FQGNSA. The CDR3 has 16 residues.

The J gene is TRBJ2-1, the V gene TRBV19, with 11 positions matching TRBD2. This CDR3 is built from 14 residues. The V gene's germline CDR1 is LNHDA and CDR2 SQIVND (reference sequence). The ends lost 6 bases at V and 9 bases at J; junction bases unmatched: 7. Here the CDR3 reads CASSISGRAGEQFF. The CDR3 coding sequence is TGTGCCAGTAGCATTAGCGGGAGGGCCGGTGAGCAGTTCTTC.

This clone was recorded a few times. V gene TRBV6-1 combines with J gene TRBJ1-3; a possible D gene is TRBD1 (6 bases). The V end lost 2 bases, the J end lost 2 bases, and 10 bases lay between the germline ends. Germline loops: CDR1 MNHNS, CDR2 SASEGT. The CDR3 runs 15 residues. CDR3 amino acids: CASSEITGTGNTIYF. The DNA of the CDR3 is TGTGCCAGCAGTGAAATTACAGGGACTGGAAACACCATATATTTT.

The sample holds a few counts of this clone. This chain connects TRBV6-4 to TRBJ2-1, with 10 bases matching TRBD2. The CDR3 sequence is 17 residues long. Losses at the gene ends were 5 bases for V and 7 bases for J; bases not matched to a gene: 14. Per germline, CDR1 MRHNA and CDR2 SNTAGT. The CDR3 protein is CASSYRETSGIGNEQFF. The CDR3 bases are TGTGCCAGCAGTTACAGGGAAACTAGCGGGATTGGAAATGAGCAGTTCTTC.

Only a few counts were recorded for this clone. This CDR3 is CASRPGQGNTGELFF. CDR3 bases: TGTGCCAGCAGACCCGGACAGGGGAACACCGGGGAGCTGTTTTTT. The chain combines TRBV2 with TRBJ2-2; 8 nucleotides align to TRBD1. V shed 6 bases, J shed 1 base, and the junction held 4 bases outside the gene matches. There are 15 residues in the CDR3. CDR1 is SNHLY and CDR2 is FYNNEI in the germline V gene.